One and the same sample provided the 2 T cell receptor beta chains below, sequenced in a study of human T cells and chemical hapten exposure. TCRdb re-called the RACE reads through MiXCR, storing one row per CDR3 protein. This table holds some 300,000 distinct CDR3 sequences, approximately 5.8% found once. The time point is: pre-sensitization, week 0. This sample's treatment: therapeutic diphenylcyclopropenone sensitization with weekly scalp DPC. Sequences were derived from whole blood, sampled in connection with sensitization to the hapten diphenylcyclopropenone (DPC). The receptors shown here come from a woman under 30 with alopecia areata. Some clones in this sample may be carry-over from other donors' samples.

This clonotype was counted at least ten times. The chain recombines TRBV7-9 with TRBJ2-3; TRBD2 agrees at 7 bases. The V gene's germline CDR1 is SEHNR and CDR2 FQNEAQ (reference sequence). The CDR3 is 15 amino acids. The trim removed 5 bases at V and 0 bases at J, leaving 5 bases unmatched. DNA for the CDR3: TGTGCCAGCAGCCTGACTAGCATTAGCACAGATACGCAGTATTTT. Translation gives CASSLTSISTDTQYF.

The chain combines TRBV5-1 with TRBJ1-4, with a weak D call TRBD1 (5 bases). The germline CDR1 and CDR2 sequences are SGHRS and YFSETQ. There are 12 residues in the CDR3. The V end lost 4 bases, the J end lost 8 bases, and 9 bases lay between the germline ends. CDR3 region: CASSGTAEKLFF. CDR3 bases: TGCGCCAGCAGCGGGACGGCGGAAAAACTGTTTTTT.